These T cell receptor beta chains were read from a single sample in a study of T cell responses to AZD1222 COVID-19 vaccine. Only in-frame clones appear in the TCRdb table, and some are missing; sequencing was by immunoSEQ multiplex PCR. The sample yields more than 85,000 clones, around 93% seen once. The source material was peripheral blood, sampled on day 0 of AZD1222 vaccination. Receptors were obtained from an adult in good health. Both conserved end residues are part of each CDR3. The D gene is left open where the match is weak. The size of a clone is reported for some rows only, either as once, few or many, or as a class for expanded clones.

d_gene	abundance	v_gene	j_gene	CDR3nt	CDR3aa
.	.	TRBV7-2	TRBJ2-1	TGTGCCAGCAGCCCACCGGGGATGGGGTCCTACAATGAGCAGTTCTTC	CASSPPGMGSYNEQFF
TRBD1	.	TRBV6-5	TRBJ1-1	TGTGCCAGCAGTTACGGGACAGTTGAAGCTTTCTTT	CASSYGTVEAFF
.	.	TRBV24-1	TRBJ2-7	TGTGCCACCAGTGATTCGGTAAGCGGCGAGCAGTACTTC	CATSDSVSGEQYF
TRBD1	.	TRBV5-1	TRBJ1-6	TGCGCCAGCAGCTTGGGTGGGACAGACAATTCACCCCTCCACTTT	CASSLGGTDNSPLHF
.	.	TRBV5-4	TRBJ2-7	TGTGCCAGCAGCCTCTCTTGGGGTGACTCCTACGAGCAGTACTTC	CASSLSWGDSYEQYF
TRBD2	.	TRBV11-2	TRBJ2-2	TGTGCCAGCAGCTTATTAGCGGGAGGACGAACCGGGGAGCTGTTTTTT	CASSLLAGGRTGELFF
.	once	TRBV1	TRBJ2-1	TGCACCAGCAGCCAAGACAATGAGCAGTTCTTC	CTSSQDNEQFF
TRBD1	.	TRBV5-1	TRBJ1-4	TGCGCCAGCAGCCTAACAGGGGCAACTAATGAAAAACTGTTTTTT	CASSLTGATNEKLFF
TRBD2	.	TRBV4-1	TRBJ2-3	TGCGCCAGCAGCCGAAAACTTAGCGGGGCTAGCACAGATACGCAGTATTTT	CASSRKLSGASTDTQYF
.	.	TRBV9	TRBJ2-3	TGTGCCAGCAGTTGGCAGGGTGAAACAGATACGCAGTATTTT	CASSWQGETDTQYF
.	.	TRBV7-3	TRBJ1-2	TGTGCCAGCAGCTTTTCAGGGGAGCGAGGAGGCTACACCTTC	CASSFSGERGGYTF
TRBD1	.	TRBV29-1	TRBJ2-2	TGCAGCGTTAGCGGAGCAGGGGGCTTTGGGGAGCTGTTTTTT	CSVSGAGGFGELFF
.	.	TRBV6-5	TRBJ2-1	TGTGCCAGCGGTATTTCGGGGATCTCCTACAATGAGCAGTTCTTC	CASGISGISYNEQFF
TRBD1	.	TRBV30	TRBJ1-6	TGTGCCGCTGGACAGGGAAATAATTCACCCCTCCACTTT	CAAGQGNNSPLHF
.	.	TRBV9	TRBJ1-1	TGTGCCAGCAGCGGACAATGGGGGAACACTGAAGCTTTCTTT	CASSGQWGNTEAFF
TRBD1	once	TRBV30	TRBJ1-4	TGTGCCTGGACCTCCAGGGGGGGACGTGAAAAACTGTTTTTT	CAWTSRGGREKLFF
TRBD1	.	TRBV7-2	TRBJ1-5	TGTGCCAGCAGCTCCTTCGTAGGGACAGGGAATTTGAAGGCCCAGCATTTT	CASSSFVGTGNLKAQHF
.	.	TRBV5-1	TRBJ2-5	TGCGCCAGCAGCTTGTGGACCGGGGGCCAAGAGACCCAGTACTTC	CASSLWTGGQETQYF
.	.	TRBV7-8	TRBJ1-5	TGTGCCAGCAGCTTAAGGGGGAAGAGTCAGCCCCAGCATTTT	CASSLRGKSQPQHF
.	.	TRBV27	TRBJ2-6	TGTGCCAGCAGTTTACAGAGCTCTGGGGCCAACGTCCTGACTTTC	CASSLQSSGANVLTF
.	.	TRBV7-2	TRBJ1-2	TGTGCCACCCGTCGGGGGGCCCCCGGATATGGCTACACCTTC	CATRRGAPGYGYTF
.	.	TRBV7-2	TRBJ2-1	TGTGCCAGCAGCTTGACAGTTTTGACAGAGTCACAGCAGTTCTTC	CASSLTVLTESQQFF
.	.	TRBV9	TRBJ1-6	TGTGCCAGCAGCGGAGGACGGGACCATTCACCCCTCCACTTT	CASSGGRDHSPLHF
TRBD1	.	TRBV4-1	TRBJ1-2	TGCGCCAGCAGCCGTACCGGGACAGTCTATGGCTACACCTTC	CASSRTGTVYGYTF
.	.	TRBV28	TRBJ1-2	TGTGCCAGCAGTTATGCCTTGGGGGGGTGGATCTATGGCTACACCTTC	CASSYALGGWIYGYTF
.	.	TRBV18	TRBJ2-1	TGTGCCAGCTCACCTTCCGCATCTTACAATGAGCAGTTCTTC	CASSPSASYNEQFF
.	few	TRBV4-3	TRBJ1-3	TGCGCCAGCAGCCCCCTCGGCCCCTCTGGAAACACCATATATTTT	CASSPLGPSGNTIYF
TRBD2	.	TRBV6-2/TRBV6-3	TRBJ2-3	TGTGCCAGCAGTTACTCGACTAGCGGGGTCACAGATACGCAGTATTTT	CASSYSTSGVTDTQYF
.	.	TRBV7-9	TRBJ1-4	TGTGCCAGCAGAAGGGGCAACTTCGAAAAACTGTTTTTT	CASRRGNFEKLFF
.	.	TRBV12-5	TRBJ2-3	TGTGCTAGTGCTTTGGGGAAGGGTAAAGATACGCAGTATTTT	CASALGKGKDTQYF
.	.	TRBV6-5	TRBJ2-3	TGTGCCAGCAAGCTACAGGGTGGGGATACGCAGTATTTT	CASKLQGGDTQYF